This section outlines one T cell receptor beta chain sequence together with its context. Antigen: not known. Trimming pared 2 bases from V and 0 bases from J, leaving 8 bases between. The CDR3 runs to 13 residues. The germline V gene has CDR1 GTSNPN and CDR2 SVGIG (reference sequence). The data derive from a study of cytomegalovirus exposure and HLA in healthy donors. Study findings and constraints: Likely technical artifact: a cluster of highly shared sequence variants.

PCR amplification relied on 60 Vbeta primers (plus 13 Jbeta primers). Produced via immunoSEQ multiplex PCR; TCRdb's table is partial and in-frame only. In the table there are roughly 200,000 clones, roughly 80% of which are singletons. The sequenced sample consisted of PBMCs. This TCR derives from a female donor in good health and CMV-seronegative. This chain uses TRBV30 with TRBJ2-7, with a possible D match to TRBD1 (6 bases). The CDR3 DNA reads TGTGCCTGGAGTACAGGGTTCTCCTACGAGCAGTACTTC. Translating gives CAWSTGFSYEQYF.